This TCR beta chain was obtained from a study of blood T cells in healthy people across ages. Trimming cost V 4 bases and J 0 bases; bases outside gene matches: 3. The CDR3 length is 17 residues. CDR1 SGHRS and CDR2 YFSETQ come from the germline V gene. Next came a second PCR, run for roughly 6 to 11 cycles, which used a sample-barcoded 5' primer along with a J-beta primer mix. With 12 random nucleotides, a template-switch adaptor tagged each individual cDNA molecule. In TCRdb, the 5' RACE reads were re-called with MiXCR into one record per CDR3 protein. The sample shows some 930,000 distinct CDR3 sequences, almost 30% of them seen only once. This clonotype appeared a few times. The same data also contributed to another study, on T cells of mothers and their children.

The J gene is TRBJ2-1, the V gene TRBV5-1; 14 bases align to TRBD2. What was sequenced was blood. The TCR originated in a woman between 40 and 50 years old in good health. The CDR3 DNA is TGCGCCAGCAGCACCGGGACTAGCGGGAGCTCCTACAATGAGCAGTTCTTC. Translation gives CASSTGTSGSSYNEQFF.